The 3 T cell receptor beta chains given below trace back to one sample, sequenced in a study of CD8 T cells in ankylosing spondylitis. MiXCR was run by TCRdb on the 5' RACE reads, yielding one entry per CDR3 protein. The data contain roughly 160,000 distinct CDR3 sequences, around 9.6% of them singletons. Sample: blood, either unsorted or a sorted T cell fraction (not recorded which). The receptors were sampled from a female donor with ankylosing spondylitis or in good health (not recorded which).

This clonotype was counted between two and nine times. V is TRBV25-1 and J is TRBJ1-2; 9 nucleotides match TRBD1. The CDR3 runs 14 residues. V was clipped by 3 bases and J by 4 bases; unmatched bases: 3. The germline CDR1 and CDR2 sequences are MGHDK and SYGVNS. CDR3 in DNA: TGTGCCAGCAGTGACCCGGGACAGGGCTATGGCTACACCTTC. Encoded protein: CASSDPGQGYGYTF.

The CDR3 sequence: CASSFSQGGEQFF. In DNA form, the CDR3 reads TGTGCCAGCAGTTTTAGCCAGGGCGGTGAGCAGTTCTTC. The rearrangement links TRBV12-3 or TRBV12-4 to TRBJ2-1, with D possibly TRBD1 on 5 matching bases. The CDR3 runs to 13 residues. With 3 bases removed from V and 9 bases from J, the gap between germline ends came to 12 bases.

This clonotype has a count of ten or more. J is TRBJ2-1 and V is TRBV18; a weak D match, TRBD2 (6 bases). CDR3 length: 14 residues. Between the trimmed V and J ends, which lost 5 bases and 2 bases, there was a span of 10 bases. CDR1 and CDR2 (germline): KGHSH, LQKENI. CDR3 sequence (DNA): TGTGCCAGCTCAATGGGGGGTGCCTACAATGAGCAGTTCTTC. Protein product: CASSMGGAYNEQFF.